Reported below is one T cell receptor beta chain. CDR3 length: 14 residues. The junction had 6 bases not matched to a gene; V was cut back by 2 bases and J by 8 bases. Germline assignment: CDR1 SGHDT and CDR2 YYEEEE. This entry comes from a study of blood T cell repertoires in COVID-19. Assay used: immunoSEQ multiplex PCR; TCRdb lists only in-frame clones, some missing. The top ten hold 5.5% to 7.5% of the sample, which has roughly 95,000 clones, roughly 82% seen once. The clonotype was recovered from a man over 45 with active or convalescent COVID-19. The chain combines TRBV5-6 with TRBJ1-2; the match to TRBD1 covers 10 bases. Sequenced material: peripheral blood. CDR3 protein: CASSFGTGAGGYTF. The CDR3 nucleotides are TGTGCCAGCAGCTTTGGGACAGGGGCAGGCGGCTACACCTTC.